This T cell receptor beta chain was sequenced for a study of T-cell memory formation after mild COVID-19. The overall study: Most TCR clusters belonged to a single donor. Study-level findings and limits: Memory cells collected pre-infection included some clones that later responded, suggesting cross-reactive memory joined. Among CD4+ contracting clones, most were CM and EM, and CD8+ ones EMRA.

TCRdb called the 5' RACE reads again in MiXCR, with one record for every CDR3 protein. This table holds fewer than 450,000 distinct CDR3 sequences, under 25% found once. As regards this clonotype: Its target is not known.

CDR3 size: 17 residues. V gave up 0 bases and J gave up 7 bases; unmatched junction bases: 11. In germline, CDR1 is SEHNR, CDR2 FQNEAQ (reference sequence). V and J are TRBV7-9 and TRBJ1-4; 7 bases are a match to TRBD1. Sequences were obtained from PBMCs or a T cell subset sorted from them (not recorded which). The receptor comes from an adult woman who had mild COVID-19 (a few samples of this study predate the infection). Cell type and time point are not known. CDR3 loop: CASSLAPPGQRVEKLFF. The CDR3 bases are TGTGCCAGCAGCTTAGCACCACCGGGACAGCGCGTTGAAAAACTGTTTTTT.